This entry lists 9 T cell receptor beta chains sequenced from one sample in a study of post-analysis software for immune sequencing data. Findings and caveats of the study: Patients carried roughly five TRBV segments more frequently than controls did, and TRBV5-6, TRBV5-1 and TRBV20-1 were among them.

Libraries were made from TCR beta cDNA, and they carried unique molecular identifiers. A single record per CDR3 protein comes from TCRdb applying MiXCR to the PCR reads. Among about 560,000 distinct CDR3 sequences, 44% were seen once, and the ten largest hold 1.5% to 2%. These receptors' antigens are unknown. The sample taken for sequencing was blood. The receptors stem from a girl between 5 and 17 years old with multiple sclerosis.

This sequence joins TRBV24-1 and TRBJ2-7; 9 bases fit TRBD2. With 5 bases clipped from V and 3 bases from J, the junction kept 7 bases outside the gene matches. CDR1 is KGHDR, CDR2 SFDVKD, per germline. The CDR3 has 15 residues. CDR3 nucleotide sequence: TGTGCCACCAGTGCTCCTAGCGGGACGCTCTACGAGCAGTACTTC. As protein: CATSAPSGTLYEQYF.

This chain joins TRBV12-3 or TRBV12-4 and TRBJ2-5; no reliable D call. CDR3 size: 11 residues. V lost 5 bases and J 9 bases, leaving 10 bases between the germline ends. CDR3 sequence (DNA): TGTGCCAGCAGTGTGAGGCTATCCCAGTACTTC. Residues: CASSVRLSQYF.

The chain combines TRBV5-5 with TRBJ1-2, with a possible D match to TRBD1 (6 bases). The CDR3 runs 15 residues. V lost 0 bases, J lost 3 bases, and 12 bases lay in between. Per germline, CDR1 SGHKS and CDR2 YYEKEE (reference sequence). The CDR3: CASSLVKSGDYGYTF. In DNA form, the CDR3 reads TGTGCCAGCAGCTTGGTGAAGTCAGGGGACTATGGCTACACCTTC.

This chain links TRBV28 with TRBJ1-4; 8 nucleotides align to TRBD1. CDR1 MDHEN and CDR2 SYDVKM come from the germline V gene. CDR3 length: 16 residues. Trimming removed 3 bases from V and 7 bases from J; junction bases left unmatched: 10. CDR3 bases: TGTGCCAGCAGTTTGCCCCCAGGGGGCGTAGGTGAAAAACTGTTTTTT. It codes for CASSLPPGGVGEKLFF.

This clonotype turned up a few times. This sequence joins TRBV5-1 and TRBJ1-2; D remains unclear. Germline CDR1 SGHRS, CDR2 YFSETQ. Trimming removed 6 bases at V and 5 bases at J, with 17 bases between. The CDR3 is 14 amino acids. DNA for the CDR3: TGCGCCAGCACCCCTCAAGCAGGTACTTATGGCTACACCTTC. Translated: CASTPQAGTYGYTF.

This clonotype showed up just once. V usage is TRBV20-1 and J usage is TRBJ1-5; a weak D match, TRBD1 (6 bases). The CDR3 contains 15 residues. Trimming shortened V by 0 bases and J by 6 bases, and 15 bases separated the two germline ends. The germline CDR1 and CDR2 sequences are DFQATT and SNEGSKA (reference sequence). The CDR3 here is CSARDSAGAGQPQHF. The CDR3, as DNA: TGCAGTGCTAGAGATTCAGCAGGGGCGGGTCAGCCCCAGCATTTT.

This clonotype was seen a handful of times. This sequence joins TRBV4-1 and TRBJ1-2, with D maybe TRBD1 (5 bases). CDR1 MGHRA and CDR2 YSYEKL come from the germline V gene. The CDR3 covers 15 residues. Trimming took 0 bases from V and 7 from J, leaving 15 bases between them. For the CDR3, the DNA is TGCGCCAGCAGCCAAGAAATGACGGGGCGTCCTGGCTACACCTTC. Its protein product is CASSQEMTGRPGYTF.

The chain couples TRBV29-1 to TRBJ2-7, with a weak D call TRBD1 (9 bases). CDR3 length: 14 amino acids. Looked up from germline, CDR1 is SQVTM and CDR2 is ANQGSEA. V lost 6 bases and J lost 5, with 20 bases in between. CDR3 amino acids: CSVAGTGTRNEQYF. CDR3 coding DNA: TGCAGCGTGGCCGGGACAGGGACTAGAAACGAGCAGTACTTC.

A remark on this clonotype: Sequence at one end of the junction differs from germline and may be a read error. This chain links TRBV5-5 with TRBJ2-1; D is ambiguous. The CDR3 length is 14 residues. Germline CDR1 SGHKS, CDR2 YYEKEE (reference sequence). The CDR3 sequence is CASTALGSGDEQSF. The CDR3 region has the DNA TGTGCCAGCACGGCTCTGGGTAGTGGAGATGAGCAGTCCTTC.